This TCR beta chain was identified in a study of tumor-infiltrating lymphocytes in oesophageal squamous cell carcinoma. V was shortened by 2 bases and J by 6 bases, with 13 bases between the two germline ends. The CDR3 is made up of 15 amino acids. Germline loops: CDR1 SGHVS, CDR2 FQNEAQ. Each CDR3 protein is one row after TCRdb ran MiXCR on the PCR reads. This table holds 13,000 or so distinct CDR3 sequences, approximately 47% found once. The chain has TRBV7-8 and TRBJ2-2; D is possibly TRBD1 (6 bases). The sample was blood. The sequence was obtained from a female donor with esophageal squamous cell carcinoma. The CDR3 nucleotides are TGTGCCAGCAGCTTACAGGGGCAGTCGGCCGGGGAGCTGTTTTTT. Its translation: CASSLQGQSAGELFF.